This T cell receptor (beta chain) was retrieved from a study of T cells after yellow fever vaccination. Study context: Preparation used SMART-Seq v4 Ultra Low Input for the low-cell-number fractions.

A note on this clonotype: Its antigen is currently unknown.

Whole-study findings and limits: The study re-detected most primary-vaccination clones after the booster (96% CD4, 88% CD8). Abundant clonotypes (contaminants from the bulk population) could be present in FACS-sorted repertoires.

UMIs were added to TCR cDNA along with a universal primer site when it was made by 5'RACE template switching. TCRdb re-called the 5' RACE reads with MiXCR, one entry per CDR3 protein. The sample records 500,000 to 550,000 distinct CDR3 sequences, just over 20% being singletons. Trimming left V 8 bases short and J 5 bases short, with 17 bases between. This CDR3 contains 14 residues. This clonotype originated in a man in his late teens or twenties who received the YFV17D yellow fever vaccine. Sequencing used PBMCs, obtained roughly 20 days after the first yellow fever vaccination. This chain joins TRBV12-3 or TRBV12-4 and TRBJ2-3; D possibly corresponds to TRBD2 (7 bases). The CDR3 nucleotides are TGTGCCAGCGCGCGGCGGGGGCCTTTAGATACGCAGTATTTT. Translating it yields CASARRGPLDTQYF.